This TCR beta chain was recorded in a study of beta chain features in type 1 diabetes. The entirety of the isolated RNA underwent reverse transcription, so expressed TCRB transcripts were sequenced. This table comes from immunoSEQ multiplex PCR, and its TCRdb copy is limited to in-frame clones, with some not included. Among roughly 310,000 clones listed, about 11% were seen once. Per germline, CDR1 ENHRY and CDR2 SYGVKD. The CDR3 sequence is 16 residues long. The junction had 5 bases not matched to a gene; V was cut back by 3 bases and J by 2 bases. This chain connects TRBV10-3 to TRBJ2-7; TRBD2 matches at 12 bases. Sequencing input: naive CD4+ T cells from blood. This receptor was identified in a woman aged 25 to 45 in good health. The CDR3 DNA follows: TGTGCCATCAGTGATCCGACTAGCGGGAGTCCCTACGAGCAGTACTTC. Its protein is CAISDPTSGSPYEQYF.